What follows are 9 T cell receptor beta chains derived from one specimen sequenced in a study of OX40 agonist ivuxolimab in advanced cancers. The table came from immunoSEQ multiplex PCR; TCRdb's copy has only in-frame clones and leaves some out. This table has approximately 62,000 clones, around 90% appearing once. Sequencing was performed on CD4+ or CD8+ T cells sorted from blood, taken in a trial of the OX40 agonist ivuxolimab. Every receptor here comes from an adult with an advanced solid tumor such as melanoma, head and neck, liver or kidney cancer.

The V and J genes are TRBV18 and TRBJ2-2; possibly TRBD1 or TRBD2 for D (5 bases each). This CDR3 comprises 16 residues. Germline V gives CDR1 KGHSH, CDR2 LQKENI. Trimming left V 1 base short and J 4 bases short, with 13 bases between. Here the CDR3 DNA reads TGTGCCAGCTCACCACGGGACCGACGTGGCACCGGGGAGCTGTTTTTT. Translated: CASSPRDRRGTGELFF.

CDR3 DNA: TGCGCCAGCAGCCAAGACTTAGAACAGGGGCTCGCTGGAAACACCATATATTTT. Translating it yields CASSQDLEQGLAGNTIYF. The J gene is TRBJ1-3, the V gene TRBV4-1; TRBD1 aligns across 7 bases. Germline CDR1 reads MGHRA; CDR2 reads YSYEKL. The CDR3 contains 18 residues. V was pared by 0 bases and J by 2 bases, with 10 bases of the junction left unmatched.

This clone is a singleton in its sample. The rearrangement links TRBV27 to TRBJ2-7, with a possible D match to TRBD2 (6 bases). Per germline, CDR1 MNHEY and CDR2 SMNVEV (reference sequence). V was clipped by 2 bases and J by 3 bases, with 8 bases between them. This CDR3 is built from 13 residues. The CDR3 protein is CASSLGGNYEQYF. The CDR3 coding sequence is TGTGCCAGCAGTTTAGGAGGGAACTACGAGCAGTACTTC.

The V and J genes are TRBV11-2 and TRBJ1-5; TRBD1 is a possible D gene (5 bases). Trimming left V 3 bases short and J 4 bases short, with 10 bases between. CDR1 is SGHAT and CDR2 is FQNNGV in the germline V gene. The CDR3 extends over 14 amino acids. The DNA for the CDR3 is TGTGCCAGCAGCTTGCAGGACACAAATCAGCCCCAGCATTTT. Its translation: CASSLQDTNQPQHF. The full variable domain, completed using reference TRBV11-2 and TRBJ1-5, is EAGVAQSPRYKIIEKRQSVAFWCNPISGHATLYWYQQILGQGPKLLIQFQNNGVVDDSQLPKDRFSAERLKGVDSTLKIQPAKLEDSAVYLCASSLQDTNQPQHFGDGTRLSIL.

The chain is built from TRBV29-1 and TRBJ2-1; D is unclear. V was shortened by 3 bases and J by 6 bases, with 3 bases between the two germline ends. Germline V lookup: CDR1 SQVTM, CDR2 ANQGSEA. The CDR3 extends over 10 amino acids. The CDR3 reads CSVDRNEQFF. For the CDR3, the DNA is TGCAGCGTTGACCGCAATGAGCAGTTCTTC.

The chain recombines TRBV6-4 with TRBJ1-5; 8 nucleotides match TRBD1. The CDR3 runs 14 residues. After removal of 2 bases from V and 4 bases from J, the junction contained 1 base not matched to a gene. Germline V lookup: CDR1 MRHNA, CDR2 SNTAGT. The CDR3 nucleotides are TGTGCCAGCAGTGACGGACAGGGAAATCAGCCCCAGCATTTT. It specifies CASSDGQGNQPQHF.

V is TRBV25-1 and J is TRBJ2-5; the D is unclear. The V end was cut by 3 bases, the J end by 4 bases, with 6 bases between. Germline V gene data show CDR1 as MGHDK and CDR2 as SYGVNS. This CDR3 has 12 amino acids. CDR3 sequence (DNA): TGTGCCAGCAGTGAGAAGAGAGAGACCCAGTACTTC. Translation: CASSEKRETQYF.

The DNA for the CDR3 is TGCAGCGCCCTCTCTGGAAACACCATATATTTT. Translation gives CSALSGNTIYF. The chain has TRBV29-1 and TRBJ1-3; D is ambiguous. The CDR3 covers 11 residues. V lost 7 bases and J 0 bases, leaving 4 bases between the germline ends. The germline V gene encodes CDR1 SQVTM and CDR2 ANQGSEA.

The rearrangement links TRBV29-1 to TRBJ2-2; D not resolved. Germline V gene lookup returns CDR1 SQVTM and CDR2 ANQGSEA. The CDR3 extends over 12 amino acids. V lost 4 bases, J lost 2 bases, and 5 bases lay in between. The CDR3 sequence: CSVGINTGELFF. CDR3 coding DNA: TGCAGCGTTGGGATAAACACCGGGGAGCTGTTTTTT.